This note documents a single T cell receptor (beta chain) sequence. Its antigen remains unidentified. The data were obtained in a study of cytomegalovirus exposure and HLA in healthy donors. On the study more broadly: Inside one of the first data releases sat around 80 million unique TCRs taken from HLA-typed donors.

Notes on the study in general: A later analysis reportedly found fewer N-insertions in an Asian-associated ancestry cluster than the roughly 680-donor mean. Earlier analysis found most TCR beta V segments productive about 87% or about 30% of the time.

The PCR used 60 Vbeta and 13 Jbeta primers. Libraries were prepared by immunoSEQ multiplex PCR; TCRdb keeps only in-frame clonotypes and omits some of them. Of around 150,000 clones listed, about 76% were seen once; the top ten hold over 2.5%. V was trimmed by 2 bases and J by 8 bases, leaving 28 bases between them. CDR1 is MNHEY, CDR2 SMNVEV, per germline (reference sequence). The CDR3 length is 19 residues. This clonotype was obtained from a middle-aged woman in good health and CMV-seropositive. This chain uses TRBV27 with TRBJ2-1; D is possibly TRBD2 (6 bases). The specimen sequenced was PBMCs. In DNA, the CDR3 is TGTGCCAGCAGTTTAACGGCCCTCGGGGGAAAAATCGAAGGCGATGAGCAGTTCTTC. It translates to CASSLTALGGKIEGDEQFF.